This T cell receptor beta chain was obtained from a study of CD8 T cells in Susac syndrome. CDR1 is SNHLY, CDR2 FYNNEI, per germline. CDR3 size: 14 residues. Trimming took off 5 bases at V and 0 bases at J, with 11 bases between the two ends. TCR beta was sequenced from blood CD8+ and CD4+ T cells. Random-hexamer reverse transcription was applied to about 0.45 to 1 ug RNA. Each CDR3 protein gets one entry after TCRdb re-called the immunoSEQ multiplex PCR reads with MiXCR. The profile shows about 160,000 distinct CDR3 sequences, 93% of them singletons. Notes on the study in general: Only a relatively small number of individuals were included in the TCR sequencing and HLA analysis.

Note on this clonotype: Its cognate antigen is unknown.

The sequence came from a human donor in good health. The chain recombines TRBV2 with TRBJ2-7; a weak D match, TRBD2 (6 bases). The sequenced sample was CD4+ T cells from PBMCs. Written as DNA, the CDR3 is TGTGCCAGCAGTCGACTAGTCAGCTCCTACGAGCAGTACTTC. The encoded protein is CASSRLVSSYEQYF.